These 32 T cell receptor beta chains were all obtained from the same sample, sequenced in a study of T-cell memory formation after mild COVID-19. MiXCR, run by TCRdb on the 5' RACE reads, gives a single entry per CDR3 protein. The data show 150,000 to 200,000 distinct CDR3 sequences, roughly 17% seen once. The sample taken for sequencing was PBMCs or a T cell subset sorted from them (not recorded which). These receptor sequences come from an adult woman who had mild COVID-19 (a few samples of this study predate the infection). Cell type and time point are not known.

The chain uses TRBV7-2 and TRBJ2-1; 10 bases align to TRBD2. The V gene end was trimmed by 1 base and the J gene end by 0 bases; junction bases not matched to a gene: 9. The germline gives CDR1 SGHTA, CDR2 FQGNSA. The CDR3 extends over 19 amino acids. CDR3 amino acids: CASSLDGGLAVSSYNEQFF. The CDR3 DNA follows: TGTGCCAGCAGCTTAGATGGCGGACTAGCGGTGAGCTCCTACAATGAGCAGTTCTTC.

This clonotype was counted a few times. The chain's CDR3 is CASSVTGGGVTVREQYF. The CDR3 DNA reads as TGTGCCAGCAGCGTGACAGGGGGAGGCGTTACGGTACGCGAGCAGTACTTC. The V gene is TRBV9, the J gene TRBJ2-7; 9 positions match TRBD1. There are 17 residues in the CDR3. Germline lookup yields CDR1 SGDLS and CDR2 YYNGEE. The V segment lost 2 bases and the J segment 6 bases; nucleotides outside the gene matches: 15.

This clonotype was detected only a few times. The chain uses TRBV6-2 or TRBV6-3 and TRBJ2-7, with D maybe TRBD2 (5 bases). The CDR3 spans 13 residues. V dropped 8 bases and J dropped 5 bases, with 16 bases sitting between them. Per the germline V gene, CDR1 is MNHEY and CDR2 is SVGEGT. The chain's CDR3 is CASLARRYNEQYF. DNA of the CDR3: TGTGCCAGCCTCGCGAGGAGGTATAACGAGCAGTACTTC.

The rearrangement joins TRBV3-1 to TRBJ2-1; D is unresolved. Germline V gene sequence: CDR1 LGHDT, CDR2 YNNKEL (reference sequence). This CDR3 spans 14 amino acids. Trimming removed 5 bases from V and 6 bases from J, with 14 bases in between. CDR3 sequence: CASSFQVGRNEQFF. The CDR3 coding sequence is TGTGCCAGCAGCTTCCAAGTAGGTCGCAATGAGCAGTTCTTC.

The chain links TRBV15 to TRBJ1-4; 8 bases are a match to TRBD1. The germline V gene encodes CDR1 LNHNV and CDR2 YYDKDF (reference sequence). The CDR3 runs to 16 residues. The trim removed 3 bases at V and 8 bases at J, leaving 11 bases unmatched. This chain's CDR3 is CATSRFLDRAEEKLFF. CDR3 nucleotides: TGTGCCACCAGCAGGTTCCTGGACAGGGCGGAGGAAAAACTGTTTTTT.

The chain joins TRBV5-1 to TRBJ2-3; the D gene could be TRBD1 or TRBD2 (5 bases each). V lost 0 bases, J lost 6 bases, and 14 bases lay in between. CDR1 SGHRS and CDR2 YFSETQ come from the germline V gene. The CDR3 contains 15 residues. The CDR3 spells CASSLEVSGLDTQYF. The CDR3 nucleotides are TGCGCCAGCAGCTTGGAAGTCTCGGGGCTGGATACGCAGTATTTT. The variable domain in full, with the rest retrieved from reference TRBV5-1 and TRBJ2-3, is KAGVTQTPRYLIKTRGQQVTLSCSPISGHRSVSWYQQTPGQGLQFLFEYFSETQRNKGNFPGRFSGRQFSNSRSEMNVSTLELGDSALYLCASSLEVSGLDTQYFGPGTRLTVL.

This clonotype was found a few times. The genes are TRBV9 and TRBJ2-1; a weak D match, TRBD2 (6 bases). The CDR3 length is 16 residues. The germline V gene has CDR1 SGDLS and CDR2 YYNGEE. V dropped 2 bases and J dropped 4 bases, with 16 bases sitting between them. The CDR3 reads CASSVRPGLKYNEQFF. In DNA form, the CDR3 reads TGTGCCAGCAGCGTCCGTCCGGGACTCAAATACAATGAGCAGTTCTTC.

CDR3 sequence: CASSLATRGGTEAFF. The CDR3 DNA sequence: TGTGCCAGCAGCTTGGCGACACGGGGGGGCACTGAAGCTTTCTTT. This chain connects TRBV5-4 to TRBJ1-1; perhaps TRBD1 as D (5 bases). The CDR3 loop spans 15 amino acids. V lost 0 bases, J lost 4 bases, and 13 bases lay in between. Germline lookup yields CDR1 SGHNT and CDR2 YYREEE (reference sequence).

This clonotype was counted only a few times. V and J are TRBV6-5 and TRBJ2-3; D is unclear. Germline assignment: CDR1 MNHEY and CDR2 SVGAGI. This CDR3 has 11 amino acids. Trimming shortened V by 8 bases and J by 12 bases, and 15 bases separated the two germline ends. For the CDR3, the DNA is TGTGCCAGCCAGGTCGGGCAGAAACAGTATTTT. This sequence encodes CASQVGQKQYF.

The rearrangement links TRBV29-1 to TRBJ2-3; D is perhaps TRBD2 (5 bases). The germline V gene has CDR1 SQVTM and CDR2 ANQGSEA. Between the trimmed V and J ends, which lost 4 bases and 3 bases, there was a span of 11 bases. This CDR3 spans 13 amino acids. The CDR3 sequence: CSVVVPGTDTQYF. CDR3 nucleotides: TGCAGCGTTGTGGTTCCGGGGACAGATACGCAGTATTTT.

This chain connects TRBV7-3 to TRBJ1-1; tentative D call: TRBD1 (5 bases). There are 13 residues in the CDR3. Trimming took off 8 bases at V and 1 base at J, with 11 bases between the two ends. CDR1 SGHTA and CDR2 FQGTGA come from the germline V gene. CDR3 sequence reads: CASGGGANTEAFF. The CDR3, as DNA: TGTGCCAGCGGTGGAGGGGCGAACACTGAAGCTTTCTTT.

The chain joins TRBV7-2 to TRBJ2-1; D gene uncertain. The germline gives CDR1 SGHTA, CDR2 FQGNSA. V was trimmed by 1 base and J by 0 bases, leaving 7 bases between them. This CDR3 spans 15 amino acids. CDR3 coding DNA: TGTGCCAGCAGCTTAGTTGCGGCCTCCTACAATGAGCAGTTCTTC. This gives the protein CASSLVAASYNEQFF.

The rearrangement links TRBV20-1 to TRBJ2-7; TRBD2 matches 13 bases. The CDR3 runs to 17 residues. Germline CDR1 and CDR2: DFQATT and SNEGSKA (reference sequence). V was pared by 1 base and J by 2 bases, with 8 bases of the junction left unmatched. The CDR3 DNA follows: TGCAGTGCTAGAGGGACTAGCGGGAGTGGGAACCCCTACGAGCAGTACTTC. Amino acids: CSARGTSGSGNPYEQYF.

The CDR3 is CASSPPGLAGSGELFF. The CDR3 coding sequence is TGTGCCAGCAGCCCTCCGGGACTAGCGGGATCCGGGGAGCTGTTTTTT. The rearrangement joins TRBV7-3 to TRBJ2-2; 13 bases align to TRBD2. The CDR3 consists of 16 residues. Trimming took 5 bases from V and 6 from J; bases not matched to a gene: 6. Germline V CDR1 and CDR2: SGHTA, FQGTGA.

The chain links TRBV7-9 to TRBJ2-7, with a weak D call TRBD2 (6 bases). The CDR3 sequence is 13 residues long. The V end was cut by 5 bases, the J end by 2 bases, with 10 bases between. Germline V gene data show CDR1 as SEHNR and CDR2 as FQNEAQ (reference sequence). The CDR3 is CASSERLAYEQYF. The CDR3 DNA reads TGTGCCAGCAGCGAGCGACTAGCCTACGAGCAGTACTTC.

This clonotype was seen only once. This chain's CDR3 is CASSTRRPNTEAFF. DNA for the CDR3: TGTGCCAGCAGCACACGAAGGCCGAACACTGAAGCTTTCTTT. This chain connects TRBV5-6 to TRBJ1-1; no definite D call. Trimming took off 4 bases at V and 1 base at J, with 11 bases between the two ends. The CDR3 runs to 14 residues. Germline CDR1 and CDR2: SGHDT and YYEEEE.

The J gene is TRBJ1-5, the V gene TRBV12-3 or TRBV12-4, with 7 positions matching TRBD1. V trimming: 6 bases; J trimming: 3 bases; junction bases outside the gene matches: 8. This CDR3 spans 15 amino acids. The CDR3 region has the DNA TGTGCCAGCAGGCAGGGGGGGACCAACAATCAGCCCCAGCATTTT. Its protein product is CASRQGGTNNQPQHF.

In this sample, this clonotype turned up many times. The V gene is TRBV12-3 or TRBV12-4, the J gene TRBJ2-1, with 10 bases fitting TRBD1. This CDR3 contains 15 residues. V gave up 6 bases and J gave up 7 bases; unmatched junction bases: 9. This CDR3 reads CASSPWAGQGNEQFF. The DNA of the CDR3 is TGTGCCAGCAGCCCTTGGGCGGGACAGGGGAATGAGCAGTTCTTC.

The V and J genes are TRBV7-3 and TRBJ2-5, with TRBD2 matching 16 bases. This CDR3 has 16 amino acids. Germline CDR1 and CDR2: SGHTA and FQGTGA. J lost 4 bases, V lost 5 bases, and 4 bases had no gene match. The CDR3 sequence: CASSGTSGGAGETQYF. CDR3 coding DNA: TGTGCCAGCAGCGGGACTAGCGGGGGGGCGGGAGAGACCCAGTACTTC.

This clonotype turned up a few times. This rearrangement joins TRBV18 to TRBJ2-7; unclear D gene. The CDR3 has 16 amino acids. Germline CDR1 and CDR2: KGHSH and LQKENI. Trimming took off 1 base at V and 2 bases at J, with 15 bases between the two ends. The CDR3, as DNA: TGTGCCAGCTCACCACTTCCAGGACCTCTGACCTACGAGCAGTACTTC. This gives the protein CASSPLPGPLTYEQYF.

The genes are TRBV5-4 and TRBJ2-3, with D possibly TRBD2 on 5 matching bases. V shed 3 bases and J shed 6 bases, with 17 bases lying between them. The CDR3 loop spans 15 amino acids. Germline lookup yields CDR1 SGHNT and CDR2 YYREEE (reference sequence). The CDR3 loop is CASSSAAGLGDTQYF. The DNA of the CDR3 is TGTGCCAGCAGCTCCGCCGCGGGCCTGGGGGATACGCAGTATTTT.

The rearrangement uses TRBV3-1 and TRBJ2-1; D gene uncertain. Trimming pared 6 bases from V and 0 bases from J, leaving 9 bases between. Germline V gene sequence: CDR1 LGHDT, CDR2 YNNKEL (reference sequence). CDR3 size: 14 residues. The CDR3 coding sequence is TGTGCCAGCAGGCCCAACATCTCCTACAATGAGCAGTTCTTC. This encodes CASRPNISYNEQFF.

The chain joins TRBV7-9 to TRBJ1-1, with 7 bases fitting TRBD1. With 5 bases clipped from V and 9 bases from J, the junction kept 12 bases outside the gene matches. There are 14 residues in the CDR3. Germline lookup yields CDR1 SEHNR and CDR2 FQNEAQ (reference sequence). The CDR3 bases are TGTGCCAGCAGCCGAAACTCTGAAGGGGGCCAAGCTTTCTTT. Translation: CASSRNSEGGQAFF.

V usage is TRBV7-2 and J usage is TRBJ2-1; 16 bases map to TRBD2. The CDR3 totals 20 residues. With 5 bases clipped from V and 0 bases from J, the junction kept 10 bases outside the gene matches. Germline V gives CDR1 SGHTA, CDR2 FQGNSA. CDR3 DNA: TGTGCCAGCAGCCCAAGGGGACTAGCGGGGGGGAAAAGCTCCTACAATGAGCAGTTCTTC. This codes for CASSPRGLAGGKSSYNEQFF. The full variable domain, completed using reference TRBV7-2 and TRBJ2-1, is GAGVSQSPSNKVTEKGKDVELRCDPISGHTALYWYRQSLGQGLEFLIYFQGNSAPDKSGLPSDRFSAERTGGSVSTLTIQRTQQEDSAVYLCASSPRGLAGGKSSYNEQFFGPGTRLTVL.

This clonotype appeared a single time. The J gene is TRBJ1-1, the V gene TRBV20-1; 9 bases map to TRBD1. Germline V CDR1 and CDR2: DFQATT, SNEGSKA (reference sequence). V shed 3 bases, J shed 0 bases, and the junction held 8 bases outside the gene matches. The CDR3 contains 16 residues. The CDR3 here is CSARPPGQGVNTEAFF. CDR3 coding DNA: TGCAGTGCTAGGCCCCCGGGACAGGGAGTGAACACTGAAGCTTTCTTT.

This clonotype came up a few times. The chain has TRBV5-1 and TRBJ2-3; tentatively, D is TRBD1 (6 bases). The CDR3 covers 14 residues. Trimming removed 5 bases from V and 3 bases from J, with 13 bases in between. The V gene's germline CDR1 is SGHRS and CDR2 YFSETQ. The CDR3 DNA follows: TGCGCCAGCAGGTCCCAGGGGCGGACAGATACGCAGTATTTT. It specifies CASRSQGRTDTQYF. Full variable domain (outside the CDR3, taken from reference TRBV5-1 and TRBJ2-3): KAGVTQTPRYLIKTRGQQVTLSCSPISGHRSVSWYQQTPGQGLQFLFEYFSETQRNKGNFPGRFSGRQFSNSRSEMNVSTLELGDSALYLCASRSQGRTDTQYFGPGTRLTVL.

This chain uses TRBV7-9 with TRBJ1-5; possible D gene TRBD1, 5 bases. The V and J ends lost 0 bases and 1 base respectively, with 10 bases between them. The CDR3 has 16 residues. The germline V gene encodes CDR1 SEHNR and CDR2 FQNEAQ (reference sequence). The CDR3 loop is CASSLAGGESNQPQHF. The CDR3 bases are TGTGCCAGCAGCTTAGCGGGAGGGGAGAGCAATCAGCCCCAGCATTTT.

CDR3 protein: CASMASGRAGEQFF. The DNA of the CDR3 is TGTGCCAGCATGGCTAGCGGGAGGGCCGGTGAGCAGTTCTTC. This chain links TRBV27 with TRBJ2-1, with TRBD2 matching 12 bases. J gave up 9 bases and V 7 bases, and 7 bases lay outside the gene matches. The CDR3 is 14 amino acids. Germline V gives CDR1 MNHEY, CDR2 SMNVEV (reference sequence).

The gene calls are TRBV24-1 and TRBJ1-5; 9 nucleotides align to TRBD1. The CDR3 runs 17 residues. Unmatched junction bases numbered 11, after V lost 4 bases and J lost 5 bases. CDR1 is KGHDR, CDR2 SFDVKD, per germline. CDR3 DNA: TGTGCCACCAGTGACTCCCGCCCGGACAGGGGCCATCAGCCCCAGCATTTT. This translates into CATSDSRPDRGHQPQHF.

This clonotype has more than one count but fewer than ten. V usage is TRBV12-3 or TRBV12-4 and J usage is TRBJ2-1; D is unclear. This CDR3 region has 15 residues. Trimming stripped 7 bases from V and 0 bases from J, with 13 bases between. CDR3 sequence (DNA): TGTGCCAGCACCGTCGCCGCTAGCTCCTACAATGAGCAGTTCTTC. Encoded protein: CASTVAASSYNEQFF.

The rearrangement links TRBV27 to TRBJ2-3, with a weak D call TRBD1 (5 bases). This CDR3 has 13 amino acids. Trimming shortened V by 6 bases and J by 3 bases, and 10 bases separated the two germline ends. Germline CDR1 reads MNHEY; CDR2 reads SMNVEV (reference sequence). This chain's CDR3 is CASRGRVTDTQYF. The CDR3 DNA reads TGTGCCAGCAGGGGCAGGGTGACAGATACGCAGTATTTT.

In DNA form, the CDR3 reads TGTGCCAGTAGCTTCCGGGACAGAGCCTATGGCTACACCTTC. It translates to CASSFRDRAYGYTF. J is TRBJ1-2 and V is TRBV19, with 7 nucleotides matching TRBD1. CDR1 and CDR2 from the germline V gene are LNHDA and SQIVND (reference sequence). There are 14 residues in the CDR3. Trimming cost V 6 bases and J 4 bases; bases outside gene matches: 8.